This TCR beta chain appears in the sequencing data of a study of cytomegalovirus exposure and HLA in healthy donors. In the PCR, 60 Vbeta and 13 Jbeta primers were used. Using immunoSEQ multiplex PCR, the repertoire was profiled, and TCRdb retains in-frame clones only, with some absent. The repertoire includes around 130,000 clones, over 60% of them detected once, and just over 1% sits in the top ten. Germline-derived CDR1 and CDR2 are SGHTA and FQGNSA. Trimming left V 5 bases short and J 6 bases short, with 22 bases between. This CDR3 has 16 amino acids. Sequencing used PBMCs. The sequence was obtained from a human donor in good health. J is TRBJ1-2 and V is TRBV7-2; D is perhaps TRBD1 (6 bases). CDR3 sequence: CASSRTRTAEVHGYTF. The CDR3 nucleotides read TGTGCCAGCAGCCGGACCAGGACAGCGGAGGTACATGGCTACACCTTC. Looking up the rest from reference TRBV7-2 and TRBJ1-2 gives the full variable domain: GAGVSQSPSNKVTEKGKDVELRCDPISGHTALYWYRQSLGQGLEFLIYFQGNSAPDKSGLPSDRFSAERTGGSVSTLTIQRTQQEDSAVYLCASSRTRTAEVHGYTFGSGTRLTVV.